Here is one T cell receptor beta chain with its context. Antigen: not known. This entry belongs to a study of T-cell memory formation after mild COVID-19. TCRdb ran MiXCR on the 5' RACE reads and lists one entry per CDR3 protein. The sample has 400,000 to 550,000 distinct CDR3 sequences; approximately 25% are singletons. The CDR3 covers 14 residues. V gave up 4 bases and J gave up 5 bases; unmatched junction bases: 7. CDR1 LGHDT and CDR2 YNNKEL come from the germline V gene (reference sequence). Findings of the study overall: CD4+ contracting clones were found mainly in CM and EM, and CD8+ ones in EMRA.

The chain has TRBV3-1 and TRBJ2-5; 7 bases fit TRBD1. Sequencing was carried out using PBMCs or a T cell subset sorted from them (not recorded which). The source of this sequence is an adult woman who had mild COVID-19 (a few samples of this study predate the infection). Cell type and time point are not known. The CDR3 protein is CASSPTWDSETQYF. Here the CDR3 DNA reads TGTGCCAGCAGCCCAACCTGGGACAGTGAGACCCAGTACTTC.